This paragraph reports one TCR beta chain. This clonotype has only a few counts. It lacks a known antigen. No clone much larger than this one lies a single base away; base qualities are absent. CDR1 and CDR2 are read off the germline V gene as MGHRA and YSYEKL. The V end loses 0 bases and the J end loses 4 bases, and a stretch of 9 bases separates them. The CDR3 runs 14 amino acids, cysteine and phenylalanine included. CDR3 DNA is the only sequence kept; it has 42 bases, read in frame from the first base. Hyperthyroidism patients were newly diagnosed, with disease duration under 2 months, and aged 18 to 65 years. Exclusion was applied to patients with uncontrolled infections, other autoimmune diseases, pregnancy or lactation. Diagnoses were based on clinical symptoms, serum thyroxine and TRAb, thyroid ultrasound and orbital computed tomography. For progressor patients, blood was drawn at the first diagnosis of hyperthyroidism, before any ophthalmopathy symptoms had appeared. PBMCs were separated from roughly 10 ml of fresh peripheral blood using Ficoll-Paque density gradient centrifugation. Patients classed as progressors first received a Graves' hyperthyroidism diagnosis and then went on to develop ophthalmopathy during follow-up. Trizol reagent was used to extract total RNA, and RNA quality was then checked on an Agilent 2100 Bioanalyzer.

The data belong to a study of T cells in Graves' hyperthyroidism and ophthalmopathy (dated by TCRdb to about 2019). Background on the whole study: Peripheral blood was collected at initial diagnosis, before any treatment. TCR V-J signatures able to tell the groups apart were searched for in a discovery cohort of 100 patients, of whom roughly 42 had Graves' ophthalmopathy and 57 had stable Graves' hyperthyroidism. An independent validation cohort of about 19 hyperthyroidism patients and about 15 patients who later progressed to ophthalmopathy tested prospective prediction of ophthalmopathy. The approximately 90 discovery patients were divided at random into training and test sets in a 7:3 ratio. Thyroid tissue and blood T-cell repertoires from about six Graves' hyperthyroidism patients were also compared in the study. Following sampling, methimazole starting at 30 mg daily was given to hyperthyroidism patients, and high-dose intravenous methylprednisolone was given to ophthalmopathy patients. The paper reports TCR Vbeta CDR3 sequencing of some 140 peripheral blood samples: approximately 41 ophthalmopathy, about 75 hyperthyroidism and around 17 progressor patients.

Overall study outcomes, separate from this receptor: In cross-validation, a model built on a 13 V-J signature told ophthalmopathy apart from stable hyperthyroidism with about 90% sensitivity and 81% to 82% specificity, and in testing the same model reached 80%/75%. Most expanded thyroid clonotypes (frequency above 0.001) were also found in blood, which suggests that blood repertoires may mirror thyroid immune responses. No statistical method was used to set the sample size in advance, and investigators knew the group allocation. In validation, progression to ophthalmopathy was predicted by the model with 70.59% sensitivity and about 72% specificity, a median of about 6 months before onset.

The TCR beta CDR3 regions were amplified from the RNA transcripts. The TCR CDR3 was subjected to a first round of RT-PCR using the HTBI primer set and the Qiagen OneStep RT-PCR kit. The libraries were constructed in a second round of multiplex PCR and then size-selected and purified. Sequencing of the libraries was done on an Illumina HiSeq2000 using paired-end 100 bp reads. As for the authors' bioinformatics: Raw data were processed with SOAPnuke, discarding reads with adapters, uncalled bases, mean Phred below 15, or no exact constant-primer or identifier match. COPE v1.2.5 was used to merge the high-quality paired reads, and each unique nucleotide sequence was defined as a clonotype. MiTCR v1.1 was used to align the clonotypes against IMGT TRBV, TRBD and TRBJ reference segments. Only V-J combinations with frequency above 0.0001, covering 99% to 99.2% of repertoires, were analysed. A TCS score was defined as the ratio between F50 (clonal expansion) and ExV (chaos), using BLOSUM62-based TCRdist between CDR3 peptides within each V-J. Welch's t-statistics and random forest reduced some 510 V-J features to roughly 13, which were used in a naive Bayes classifier (R e1071). In TCRdb, the public reads were trimmed at Q25 with fastp and aligned with MiXCR, with productive beta chains retained. CDR3 protein sequences are deduplicated, and each keeps its most common genes and DNA. What appears here as the V and J calls and clone size reflects TCRdb's work, not the paper's. In this sample the table shows a few hundred thousand distinct CDR3 sequences, roughly 14% of which occur a single time. The ten largest make up roughly 26% of the sample.

The chain joins TRBV4-1 to TRBJ2-5, with a weak D call of TRBD1 (5 bases match). This TCR derives from a young woman with Graves' hyperthyroidism that later progressed to Graves' ophthalmopathy. Sequences were obtained from blood. The CDR3 amino acid sequence is: CASSQEVGVETQYF. The DNA reads TGCGCCAGCAGCCAAGAAGTAGGGGTAGAGACCCAGTACTTC.